The clone carrying this T cell receptor beta chain has just a few counts. Assay used: immunoSEQ multiplex PCR; TCRdb lists only in-frame clones, some missing. The sample has a few hundred thousand clones; approximately 83% are singletons. The sample originates from a study of blood T cell repertoires in COVID-19. For the study at large: COVID-19 samples from acute and convalescent phases originated in the United States, Italy and Spain. From T cells, B-cell-depleted T cells, or PBMCs came the material, which was cDNA or gDNA.

Those who participated ranged in age from roughly 18 to 90 years and resided in approximately 23 US areas. V was cut by 4 bases and J by 5 bases, with 15 bases left in between. The germline V gene has CDR1 SGDLS and CDR2 YYNGEE. The CDR3 covers 15 residues. The sequence was collected from a man aged 25 to 40 who had recovered from COVID-19. The V call is TRBV9, the J call TRBJ2-2; a possible D gene is TRBD1 (6 bases). The sample comprised PBMCs or T cells enriched from blood (not recorded which). For the CDR3, the DNA is TGTGCCAGCAGCCCCCTTGGGGGCAGGACCGGGGAGCTGTTTTTT. It specifies CASSPLGGRTGELFF.